The clone carrying this TCR beta chain has more than one count but fewer than ten. Its specificity is not known. From 5'RACE with constant-segment primers came TCR alpha and TCR beta cDNA libraries that carried sample barcodes and UMIs. TCRdb re-analysed the 5' RACE reads in MiXCR, keeping a single row per CDR3 protein. Here the sample spans 200,000 to 300,000 distinct CDR3 sequences, 16% being singletons. This CDR3 is built from 14 residues. Trimming pared 1 base from V and 0 bases from J, leaving 5 bases between. Germline V gives CDR1 MNHEY, CDR2 SVGEGT. This record belongs to a study of T-cell memory formation after mild COVID-19. The study, taken as a whole, reports: For second-wave clones that peaked at day 37, SARS-CoV-2 specificity went unverified. Later expanders leaned CD4+, whereas clones that contracted between day 15 and 85 were balanced CD4/CD8.

The sequenced sample was PBMCs or a T cell subset sorted from them (not recorded which). The gene calls are TRBV6-2 or TRBV6-3 and TRBJ2-3; D remains unclear. The clonotype was recovered from a man in his late teens or twenties who had mild COVID-19 (a few samples of this study predate the infection). Cell type and time point are not known. The chain's CDR3 is CASSYWSSTDTQYF. CDR3 nucleotide sequence: TGTGCCAGCAGTTACTGGTCTAGCACAGATACGCAGTATTTT.